This record covers a single T cell receptor (beta chain). This clonotype was recorded a few times. What antigen it recognizes has not been identified. Base-call qualities are not available, and no considerably larger clone is one nucleotide away. Receptor libraries were prepared by multiplex PCR. This sample was sequenced with an Illumina HiSeq 4000. iRepertoire HTBI primers and Arm-PCR amplification of CDR3 regions were used to construct TCR beta libraries. Before sequencing, the PCR products went through gel purification. As for the authors' bioinformatics: Gene usage analysis of CDR3 amino acid clonotypes relied on the 62 TRBV and more than twelve TRBJ segments identified across samples. Filtered high-quality paired reads were merged into contigs using COPE and FqMerger. BLAST was used to align contigs to the IMGT TRBV, TRBD and TRBJ reference genes, and CDR3 was defined following IMGT. Highly expanded clones were defined as clonotypes with a frequency above 0.1%. Repertoire diversity was measured by Shannon entropy, and V-J evenness by the Gini coefficient. A clonotype was considered public if more than one individual shared it. TCRdb passed the public sequencing reads through fastp at Q25 and MiXCR, retaining productive beta sequences. Records with the same CDR3 protein are collapsed into one entry carrying the most frequent genes and DNA. The V and J calls reflect TCRdb's pipeline rather than the authors' work. The sample table records some 470,000 distinct CDR3 sequences; 20% to 25% of these occur just once. The ten largest clones capture about 7% of the sample.

V is reduced by 2 bases and J by 2 bases, leaving a spacing of 6 bases between them. Taken from the germline V gene, the CDR1 and CDR2 loops are MDHEN and SYDVKM. The CDR3 numbers 13 residues from cysteine through phenylalanine. The only DNA kept is the CDR3, 39 bases in frame from the first base. The sample originates from a study of regulatory T cells in long-lasting Graves disease (dated by TCRdb to the early 2020s). About the full investigation: Persistent Graves' disease was defined as persistently positive TSH receptor autoantibodies together with antithyroid drug treatment for over 5 years. Patients with persistent Graves' disease were compared with patients with newly diagnosed Graves' disease using TCR sequencing and RNA sequencing of peripheral blood. A total of about 33 samples underwent TCR sequencing, from some 13 patients with persistent Graves' disease and around 20 patients with newly diagnosed Graves' disease. In the clinical cohort, patients with persistent Graves' disease had used antithyroid drugs for an average of about 10.3 years. The study was registered as a clinical trial and conducted in China. Results and caveats for the whole study, not just this receptor: Compared with newly diagnosed patients, patients with persistent Graves' disease had lower TCR Shannon entropy and fewer highly expanded clones, which suggests clonal expansion. The authors noted that the small sample size was a limitation that may lower accuracy. Only peripheral blood was studied, because thyroid tissue, the primary lesion, was inaccessible. TRBV28, TRBJ1-2 and TRBJ2-5 were preferentially used in persistent disease, while TRBV20-1 and TRBJ2-1 were favored in newly diagnosed disease. More public clonotypes were shared among persistent patients (around 2,600) than among newly diagnosed patients (roughly 1,000). Only the TCR beta chain was sequenced and analyzed.

In the paper's terms, the time point label means: persistent/refractory GD, antithyroid drugs over 5 years with positive TRAb. RNA was extracted from PBMCs in TRIzol for both TCR sequencing and RNA sequencing. The diagnosis of Graves' disease was made according to American Thyroid Association guidelines. Patients were recruited from an endocrinology department in Xi'an, China. Each patient gave around 9 milliliters of peripheral blood, collected in an EDTA anticoagulant tube. PBMCs were isolated by Ficoll Paque Plus density gradient separation without further T cell sorting. An Agilent 2100 Bioanalyzer and agarose gel were used to check RNA quality, and a NanoDrop 2000 was used to measure RNA concentration.

This clonotype was sampled from a female donor with Graves disease. The sequence is built from TRBV28 and TRBJ1-2; no D gene call is confident. The sequenced sample was peripheral blood mononuclear cells (PBMCs), obtained when the disease was refractory, from a patient treated with antithyroid drugs. The CDR3 in this case is CASSLHGNYGYTF. The DNA is TGTGCCAGCAGTTTACATGGAAACTATGGCTACACCTTC.